These 27 T cell receptor beta chains originate from one sample sequenced in a study of cytomegalovirus exposure and HLA in healthy donors. The PCR employed 60 Vbeta primers together with 13 Jbeta primers. Sequencing used immunoSEQ multiplex PCR; TCRdb keeps in-frame clones, though not all of them. The sample records 100,000 to 150,000 clones, over 75% being singletons. The sample taken for sequencing was PBMCs. The source is a boy younger than 18 in good health and CMV-seronegative.

CDR3 nucleotide sequence: TGTGCCAGCAGCTTCGACAGGGCTAGGTACGAGCAGTACTTC. It is translated as CASSFDRARYEQYF. The chain combines TRBV7-2 with TRBJ2-7, with 7 bases fitting TRBD1. Germline V gene data show CDR1 as SGHTA and CDR2 as FQGNSA. The CDR3 totals 14 residues. The V and J ends lost 3 bases and 4 bases, in that order; junction bases with no gene match: 6.

This clone turned up a few times. The rearrangement links TRBV5-1 to TRBJ2-7; 9 bases line up with TRBD2. This CDR3 region has 15 residues. Germline V CDR1 and CDR2: SGHRS, YFSETQ. The V segment lost 4 bases and the J segment 4 bases; nucleotides outside the gene matches: 9. In DNA, the CDR3 is TGCGCCAGCAGCCCGGTCGCGGGGGGGCGTTACGAGCAGTACTTC. It yields the protein CASSPVAGGRYEQYF.

The chain combines TRBV7-9 with TRBJ1-1; tentative D call: TRBD1 (6 bases). The CDR3 loop spans 14 amino acids. The V and J ends lost 1 base and 5 bases respectively, with 11 bases between them. Per the germline V gene, CDR1 is SEHNR and CDR2 is FQNEAQ (reference sequence). CDR3 loop: CASSLVNRATEAFF. CDR3 nucleotides: TGTGCCAGCAGCTTAGTAAACAGGGCGACTGAAGCTTTCTTT. The full variable domain, in which reference TRBV7-9 and TRBJ1-1 provide the parts outside the CDR3, is DTGVSQNPRHKITKRGQNVTFRCDPISEHNRLYWYRQTLGQGPEFLTYFQNEAQLEKSRLLSDRFSAERPKGSFSTLEIQRTEQGDSAMYLCASSLVNRATEAFFGQGTRLTVV.

The J gene is TRBJ2-2, the V gene TRBV9, with 7 positions matching TRBD1. Germline CDR1 is SGDLS and CDR2 is YYNGEE. CDR3 length: 16 residues. After removal of 0 bases from V and 5 bases from J, the junction contained 7 bases not matched to a gene. The CDR3 loop reads CASSVGQGVRTGELFF. DNA of the CDR3: TGTGCCAGCAGCGTAGGGCAGGGGGTGAGAACCGGGGAGCTGTTTTTT.

The chain joins TRBV5-1 to TRBJ1-4, with a possible D match to TRBD1 (5 bases). V lost 4 bases and J lost 9, with 13 bases in between. The V gene's germline CDR1 is SGHRS and CDR2 YFSETQ. The CDR3 length is 13 residues. The CDR3 DNA reads as TGCGCCAGCAGCCCGCCCGCGGGGCAAAAACTGTTTTTT. This translates into CASSPPAGQKLFF.

The chain is built from TRBV11-2 and TRBJ1-4; 12 bases are shared with TRBD1. From germline, CDR1 is SGHAT and CDR2 FQNNGV. The CDR3 totals 16 residues. J was trimmed by 8 bases and V by 2 bases; bases with no gene match: 6. The CDR3 loop reads CASSLWDRGRQEKLFF. The DNA of the CDR3 is TGTGCCAGCAGCTTATGGGACAGGGGGCGCCAGGAAAAACTGTTTTTT.

The gene calls are TRBV27 and TRBJ1-1; D call uncertain. V was trimmed by 7 bases and J by 7 bases, leaving 7 bases between them. This CDR3 is 10 amino acids long. Per germline, CDR1 MNHEY and CDR2 SMNVEV (reference sequence). CDR3 nucleotide sequence: TGTGCCAGCATAGCGGGTGAAGCTTTCTTT. This encodes CASIAGEAFF.

V is TRBV29-1 and J is TRBJ2-2, with 7 bases aligning to TRBD1. Germline CDR1 SQVTM, CDR2 ANQGSEA. The CDR3 length is 13 residues. V lost 6 bases to trimming and J lost 3 bases; unmatched junction nucleotides: 4. The chain's CDR3 is CSVTTGDTGELFF. The CDR3, as DNA: TGCAGCGTAACCACAGGGGACACCGGGGAGCTGTTTTTT.

This sequence joins TRBV9 and TRBJ1-1, with 8 bases matching TRBD1. V was clipped by 0 bases and J by 4 bases; unmatched bases: 5. The CDR3 runs to 15 residues. CDR1 and CDR2 from the germline V gene are SGDLS and YYNGEE. CDR3 in amino acids: CASSVVRTGITEAFF. In DNA, the CDR3 is TGTGCCAGCAGCGTAGTGAGGACAGGGATCACTGAAGCTTTCTTT.

The chain has TRBV27 and TRBJ1-5; possibly TRBD1 for D (6 bases). Germline V gene data show CDR1 as MNHEY and CDR2 as SMNVEV (reference sequence). The CDR3 runs 13 residues. Trimming removed 2 bases at V and 9 bases at J, with 11 bases between. The CDR3 bases are TGTGCCAGCAGTTTAGACCGAGGGGGGCCCCAGCATTTT. Translation gives CASSLDRGGPQHF.

The V call is TRBV9, the J call TRBJ1-2, with D possibly matching TRBD1 (5 bases). V was shortened by 2 bases and J by 8 bases, with 16 bases between the two germline ends. This CDR3 spans 14 amino acids. Germline V gene data show CDR1 as SGDLS and CDR2 as YYNGEE. For the CDR3, the DNA is TGTGCCAGCAGCGTTTCTTCAGGGTCAAAAGGCTACACCTTC. This gives the protein CASSVSSGSKGYTF.

This rearrangement joins TRBV5-4 to TRBJ1-2, with D possibly matching TRBD1 (6 bases). Germline V lookup: CDR1 SGHNT, CDR2 YYREEE (reference sequence). CDR3 length: 13 residues. V was cut by 4 bases and J by 2 bases, with 9 bases left in between. CDR3 protein: CASSPGQNYGYTF. Written as DNA, the CDR3 is TGTGCCAGCAGCCCCGGACAGAACTATGGCTACACCTTC.

The CDR3 coding sequence is TGCGCCAGCAGTGCCCAGGGGTCGTGGGGAAATCAAGGCTACACCTTC. Protein product: CASSAQGSWGNQGYTF. The rearrangement uses TRBV5-1 and TRBJ1-2; D is perhaps TRBD1 (6 bases). Per germline, CDR1 SGHRS and CDR2 YFSETQ. The V gene lost 5 bases and the J gene lost 8 bases, with 25 bases spanning the gap. CDR3 length: 16 residues.

The V and J genes are TRBV29-1 and TRBJ2-5; TRBD2 aligns across 14 bases. TRBJ2-7 matches the DNA end more closely, so the J call is doubtful. CDR3 size: 14 residues. Germline V gives CDR1 SQVTM, CDR2 ANQGSEA. In DNA form, the CDR3 reads TGCAGCTGTGGGACTAGCGGGAGCATCAACGAGCAGTACTTC. It specifies CSCGTSGSINEQYF.

This chain joins TRBV12-5 and TRBJ2-7; possibly TRBD1 for D (7 bases). V lost 6 bases and J 0 bases, leaving 15 bases between the germline ends. The CDR3 has 15 residues. CDR1 and CDR2 from the germline V gene are LGHNT and FRNRAP. This chain's CDR3 is CASGAGQSSSYEQYF. DNA of the CDR3: TGTGCTAGTGGGGCGGGACAGTCTAGCTCCTACGAGCAGTACTTC.

The chain couples TRBV10-3 to TRBJ2-4; possible D gene TRBD1, 6 bases. Trimming took 3 bases from V and 11 from J, leaving 11 bases between them. This CDR3 has 12 amino acids. Germline loops: CDR1 ENHRY, CDR2 SYGVKD. The CDR3 nucleotides read TGTGCCATCAGTGACAGGGGAAGGCTTCAGTACTTC. This gives the protein CAISDRGRLQYF.

J is TRBJ1-3 and V is TRBV19, with 9 positions matching TRBD1. Germline V gene data show CDR1 as LNHDA and CDR2 as SQIVND (reference sequence). With V trimmed by 9 bases and J by 4 bases, 7 bases remained unmatched. This CDR3 spans 14 amino acids. The CDR3 sequence is CASYGTGPGNTIYF. CDR3 in DNA: TGTGCCAGCTACGGGACAGGGCCAGGAAACACCATATATTTT.

J is TRBJ1-1 and V is TRBV7-9, with 7 bases fitting TRBD1. Germline V gene lookup returns CDR1 SEHNR and CDR2 FQNEAQ (reference sequence). The trim removed 7 bases at V and 7 bases at J, leaving 9 bases unmatched. This CDR3 has 13 residues. The CDR3 region is CASNQRRDSEAFF. CDR3 nucleotide sequence: TGTGCCAGCAACCAAAGGAGGGACAGTGAAGCTTTCTTT.

This clone was counted once. This rearrangement joins TRBV2 to TRBJ1-4; D might be TRBD1 (6 bases). V shed 5 bases and J shed 1 base, with 11 bases lying between them. Germline CDR1 is SNHLY and CDR2 is FYNNEI. The CDR3 consists of 15 residues. The CDR3: CASSTHRETNEKLFF. CDR3 nucleotides: TGTGCCAGCAGTACCCACAGGGAAACTAATGAAAAACTGTTTTTT. Supplemented by reference TRBV2 and TRBJ1-4, the full variable domain reads EPEVTQTPSHQVTQMGQEVILRCVPISNHLYFYWYRQILGQKVEFLVSFYNNEISEKSEIFDDQFSVERPDGSNFTLKIRSTKLEDSAMYFCASSTHRETNEKLFFGSGTQLSVL.

This rearrangement joins TRBV18 to TRBJ1-1; 8 positions match TRBD1. CDR1 and CDR2 from the germline V gene are KGHSH and LQKENI. The CDR3 covers 14 residues. Germline trimming cut 6 bases from V and 6 bases from J; bases unmatched to any gene: 9. The CDR3 DNA sequence: TGTGCCAGCTCCCCTAGTAAGGGACAGGCTGAAGCTTTCTTT. Translation gives CASSPSKGQAEAFF.

The J gene is TRBJ1-1, the V gene TRBV12-5, with 9 bases identical to TRBD1. V shed 6 bases, J shed 4 bases, and the junction held 3 bases outside the gene matches. CDR1 and CDR2 (germline): LGHNT, FRNRAP. The CDR3 consists of 13 residues. The CDR3: CASGGDRATEAFF. CDR3 coding DNA: TGTGCTAGTGGGGGGGACAGGGCCACTGAAGCTTTCTTT.

This clone was counted once. The chain combines TRBV11-2 with TRBJ2-7; 9 bases fit TRBD1. The CDR3 extends over 14 amino acids. Germline lookup yields CDR1 SGHAT and CDR2 FQNNGV. Germline trimming cut 5 bases from V and 4 bases from J; bases unmatched to any gene: 6. The CDR3 loop reads CASSTSTGGYEQYF. In DNA, the CDR3 is TGTGCCAGCAGCACCTCGACAGGGGGATACGAGCAGTACTTC.

The genes are TRBV4-3 and TRBJ2-1, with TRBD2 matching 11 bases. CDR3 length: 15 amino acids. The germline V gene encodes CDR1 LGHNA and CDR2 YSLEER. V shed 4 bases, J shed 3 bases, and the junction held 2 bases outside the gene matches. In DNA, the CDR3 is TGCGCCAGCAGCCCGGGGACTAGCGGCTACAATGAGCAGTTCTTC. Translated: CASSPGTSGYNEQFF.

The chain couples TRBV9 to TRBJ2-1, with D hard to call. This CDR3 region has 14 residues. Germline CDR1 is SGDLS and CDR2 is YYNGEE. The V gene lost 0 bases and the J gene lost 3 bases, with 7 bases spanning the gap. The CDR3 nucleotides read TGTGCCAGCAGCGTAGGGCTAGGCTACAATGAGCAGTTCTTC. This codes for CASSVGLGYNEQFF.

The genes are TRBV6-4 and TRBJ2-7; the D gene is possibly TRBD1 (5 bases). Germline CDR1 is MRHNA and CDR2 is SNTAGT. This CDR3 is built from 18 residues. V was shortened by 0 bases and J by 4 bases, with 22 bases between the two germline ends. This CDR3 reads CASSDSPPGCLVSYEQYF. CDR3 DNA: TGTGCCAGCAGTGACTCTCCCCCAGGGTGCCTTGTCAGTTACGAGCAGTACTTC.

The V call is TRBV2, the J call TRBJ2-1; no definite D call. There are 12 residues in the CDR3. Looked up from germline, CDR1 is SNHLY and CDR2 is FYNNEI. Trimming cost V 2 bases and J 7 bases, with 6 bases left between them. The DNA for the CDR3 is TGTGCCAGCAGTGAATATTCGAATGAGCAGTTCTTC. It specifies CASSEYSNEQFF.

The chain employs TRBV5-4 and TRBJ1-3, with D tentatively TRBD1 (5 bases). Germline V gene lookup returns CDR1 SGHNT and CDR2 YYREEE (reference sequence). The V and J ends lost 4 bases and 0 bases respectively, with 14 bases between them. The CDR3 contains 16 residues. CDR3: CASSPMPGYSGNTIYF. The CDR3 DNA sequence: TGTGCCAGCAGCCCGATGCCAGGGTACTCTGGAAACACCATATATTTT.